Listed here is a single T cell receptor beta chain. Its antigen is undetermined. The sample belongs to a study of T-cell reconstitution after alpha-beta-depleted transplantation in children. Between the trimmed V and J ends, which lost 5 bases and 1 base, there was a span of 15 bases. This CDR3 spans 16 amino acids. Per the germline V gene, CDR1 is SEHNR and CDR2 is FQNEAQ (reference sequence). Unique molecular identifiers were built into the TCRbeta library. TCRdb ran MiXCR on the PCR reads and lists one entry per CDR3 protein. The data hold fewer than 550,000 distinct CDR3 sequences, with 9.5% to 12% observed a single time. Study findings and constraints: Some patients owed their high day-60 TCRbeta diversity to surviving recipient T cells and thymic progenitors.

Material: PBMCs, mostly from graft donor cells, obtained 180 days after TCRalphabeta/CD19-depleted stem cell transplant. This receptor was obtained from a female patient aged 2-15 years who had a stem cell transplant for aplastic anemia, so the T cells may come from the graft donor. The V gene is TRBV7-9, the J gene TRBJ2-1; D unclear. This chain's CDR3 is CASSLPPVQSYNEQFF. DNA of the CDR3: TGTGCCAGCAGCCTCCCCCCTGTCCAGTCCTACAATGAGCAGTTCTTC.